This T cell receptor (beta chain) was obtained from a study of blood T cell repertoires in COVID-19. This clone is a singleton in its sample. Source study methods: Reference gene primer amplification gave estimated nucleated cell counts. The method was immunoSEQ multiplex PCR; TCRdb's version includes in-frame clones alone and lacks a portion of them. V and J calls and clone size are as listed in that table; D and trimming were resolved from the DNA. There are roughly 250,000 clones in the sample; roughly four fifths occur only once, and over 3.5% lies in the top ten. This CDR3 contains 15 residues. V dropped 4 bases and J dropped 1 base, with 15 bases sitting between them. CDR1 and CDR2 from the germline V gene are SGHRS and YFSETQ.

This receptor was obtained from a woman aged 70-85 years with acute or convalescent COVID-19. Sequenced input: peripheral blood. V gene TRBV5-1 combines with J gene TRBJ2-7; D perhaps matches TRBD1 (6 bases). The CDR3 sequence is CASSTQDSQSYEQYF. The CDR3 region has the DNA TGCGCCAGCAGCACCCAGGACAGTCAGTCCTACGAGCAGTACTTC. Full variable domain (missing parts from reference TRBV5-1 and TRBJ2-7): KAGVTQTPRYLIKTRGQQVTLSCSPISGHRSVSWYQQTPGQGLQFLFEYFSETQRNKGNFPGRFSGRQFSNSRSEMNVSTLELGDSALYLCASSTQDSQSYEQYFGPGTRLTVT.